This is a list of T cell receptor beta chains from one sample in a study of beta chain features in type 1 diabetes. This table comes from immunoSEQ multiplex PCR, and its TCRdb copy is limited to in-frame clones, with some not included. The sample holds some 330,000 clones, about 12% seen once. Specimen: naive CD4+ T cells from blood. The receptor source for this set is a woman under 30 with type 1 diabetes. Each CDR3 is given with its conserved first and last residue. A D gene is named only where the DNA matches it firmly. Clone sizes are given selectively: once, few, many, or a class where the clone is expanded.

TRBD1	.	TRBV7-2	TRBJ2-1	CASTRQGLTNEQFF	TGTGCCAGTACACGACAGGGCCTCACCAATGAGCAGTTCTTC
TRBD2	.	TRBV4-2	TRBJ2-1	CASSRGVAGSNEQFF	TGTGCCAGCAGCCGAGGGGTAGCGGGCTCCAATGAGCAGTTCTTC
.	.	TRBV11-2	TRBJ2-1	CASSPSRRLNEQFF	TGTGCCAGCAGCCCCAGTAGGCGGCTCAATGAGCAGTTCTTC
.	.	TRBV27	TRBJ1-4	CASSFFGAIGEKLFF	TGTGCCAGCAGTTTCTTCGGAGCAATTGGTGAAAAACTGTTTTTT
.	.	TRBV2	TRBJ2-3	CASNRRAGSTDTQYF	TGTGCCAGCAATAGGAGGGCGGGGAGCACAGATACGCAGTATTTT
TRBD1	few	TRBV29-1	TRBJ1-5	CSVAGGGQPQHF	TGCAGCGTTGCAGGGGGCGGTCAGCCCCAGCATTTT
TRBD1	.	TRBV7-2	TRBJ1-4	CASSPRQGWEKLFF	TGTGCCAGCAGCCCTCGACAGGGTTGGGAAAAACTGTTTTTT
.	.	TRBV7-9	TRBJ2-4	CASSPRASAKNIQYF	TGTGCCAGCAGCCCCAGGGCCTCAGCCAAAAACATTCAGTACTTC
.	.	TRBV7-2	TRBJ2-2	CASSSTSDRASGELFF	TGTGCCAGCAGCTCAACGTCCGACAGAGCCTCCGGGGAGCTGTTTTTT
TRBD2	.	TRBV27	TRBJ2-7	CASSPRDYYEQYF	TGTGCCAGCAGCCCCCGGGACTACTACGAGCAGTACTTC
TRBD2	.	TRBV7-2	TRBJ2-5	CASSLVGGEETQYF	TGTGCCAGCAGCTTAGTGGGAGGGGAAGAGACCCAGTACTTC
.	.	TRBV5-1	TRBJ2-7	CASSLGQGNEQYF	TGCGCCAGCAGCTTGGGGCAGGGTAACGAGCAGTACTTC
.	once	TRBV5-1	TRBJ2-3	CASSLVADTQYF	TGCGCCAGCAGCTTGGTCGCAGATACGCAGTATTTT
TRBD1	few	TRBV5-4	TRBJ1-2	CASSYRQGGVKLNYGYTF	TGTGCCAGCAGCTACCGACAGGGTGGTGTGAAGCTTAACTATGGCTACACCTTC
TRBD2	few	TRBV29-1	TRBJ2-7	CSVGFSTSGRAHEQYF	TGCAGCGTCGGATTTTCGACTAGCGGGAGGGCCCACGAGCAGTACTTC
.	.	TRBV29-1	TRBJ1-3	CSVARGNGNTIYF	TGCAGCGTCGCCAGAGGGAACGGAAACACCATATATTTT
TRBD1	.	TRBV28	TRBJ2-5	CATHYRDRERGTQYF	TGTGCCACCCACTACCGGGACAGGGAGAGGGGGACCCAGTACTTC
.	.	TRBV11-2	TRBJ1-2	CASSPRLQGYYGYTF	TGTGCCAGCAGCCCTCGGTTACAGGGCTACTATGGCTACACCTTC
.	.	TRBV27	TRBJ2-3	CASSTSGGTDTQYF	TGTGCCAGCAGTACCTCGGGGGGCACAGATACGCAGTATTTT
.	.	TRBV11-1	TRBJ2-1	CASSPRQDLPQKFF	TGTGCCAGCAGCCCACGACAGGACTTACCCCAAAAGTTCTTC
.	.	TRBV19	TRBJ1-2	CASTPEPRGYGYTF	TGTGCCAGTACCCCTGAACCCCGGGGCTATGGCTACACCTTC
.	few	TRBV30	TRBJ2-5	CACPLGGGETQYF	TGTGCCTGTCCACTAGGAGGCGGGGAGACCCAGTACTTC